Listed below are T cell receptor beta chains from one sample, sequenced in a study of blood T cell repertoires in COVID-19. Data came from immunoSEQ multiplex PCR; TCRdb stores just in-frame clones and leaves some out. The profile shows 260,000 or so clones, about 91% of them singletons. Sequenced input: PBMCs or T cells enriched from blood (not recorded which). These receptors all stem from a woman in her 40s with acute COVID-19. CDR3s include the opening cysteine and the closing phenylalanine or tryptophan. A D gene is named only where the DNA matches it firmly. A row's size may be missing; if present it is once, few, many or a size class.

CDR3 DNA: TGTGCCAGCAGCTGGGGACATAACTATGGCTACACCTTC
CDR3 protein: CASSWGHNYGYTF
clone size: .
J gene: TRBJ1-2
D gene: .
V gene: TRBV7-6

CDR3 DNA: TGTGCCAGCTCACCAGGGGCAGCTACTGGAAACACCATATATTTT
CDR3 protein: CASSPGAATGNTIYF
clone size: .
J gene: TRBJ1-3
D gene: .
V gene: TRBV18

CDR3 DNA: TGTGCCAGCAGGGAGCAGTTCGAGCAGTACTTC
CDR3 protein: CASREQFEQYF
clone size: .
J gene: TRBJ2-7
D gene: .
V gene: TRBV28

CDR3 DNA: TGTGCCAGCAGCTCAGACATGAGTGAAAAACTGTTTTTT
CDR3 protein: CASSSDMSEKLFF
clone size: .
J gene: TRBJ1-4
D gene: .
V gene: TRBV7-9

CDR3 DNA: TGTGCCAGCAGCAACGGACAGGGCGGGTACACTGAAGCTTTCTTT
CDR3 protein: CASSNGQGGYTEAFF
clone size: once
J gene: TRBJ1-1
D gene: TRBD1
V gene: TRBV7-9

CDR3 DNA: TGTGCCACCAGTGTCACAGAAGGAACAGATACGCAGTATTTT
CDR3 protein: CATSVTEGTDTQYF
clone size: .
J gene: TRBJ2-3
D gene: .
V gene: TRBV24-1

CDR3 DNA: TGTGCCAGCAGCCCCCCTCCGGGTGGAGGTACGCAGTATTTT
CDR3 protein: CASSPPPGGGTQYF
clone size: .
J gene: TRBJ2-3
D gene: .
V gene: TRBV11-3

CDR3 DNA: TGTGCCAGCAGCGTTTCAATGACAGATACGCAGTATTTT
CDR3 protein: CASSVSMTDTQYF
clone size: .
J gene: TRBJ2-3
D gene: .
V gene: TRBV9

CDR3 DNA: TGTGCCAGCAGGGACTGGACAGGCCCGAATCAGCCCCAGCATTTT
CDR3 protein: CASRDWTGPNQPQHF
clone size: .
J gene: TRBJ1-5
D gene: TRBD1
V gene: TRBV2

CDR3 DNA: TGCGCCAGCAGCCAAGGGGGACACGGTGGCAACACTGAAGCTTTCTTT
CDR3 protein: CASSQGGHGGNTEAFF
clone size: once
J gene: TRBJ1-1
D gene: .
V gene: TRBV4-3